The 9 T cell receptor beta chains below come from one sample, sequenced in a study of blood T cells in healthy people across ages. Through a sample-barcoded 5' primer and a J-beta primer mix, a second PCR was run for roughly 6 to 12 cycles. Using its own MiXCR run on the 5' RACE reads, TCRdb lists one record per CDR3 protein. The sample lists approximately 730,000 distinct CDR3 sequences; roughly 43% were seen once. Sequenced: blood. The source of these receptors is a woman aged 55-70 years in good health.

CDR3 in amino acids: CASSAVRGGYNEQFF. The CDR3 DNA follows: TGTGCCAGCTCAGCCGTGCGGGGGGGGTACAATGAGCAGTTCTTC. The gene calls are TRBV18 and TRBJ2-1, with TRBD2 matching 9 bases. V shed 5 bases and J 4 bases; nucleotides not matched to a gene: 6. Germline CDR1 and CDR2: KGHSH and LQKENI. This CDR3 is 15 amino acids long.

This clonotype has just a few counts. CDR3 loop: CASSWLAAHDIGNEQFF. The CDR3 region has the DNA TGTGCCAGCAGCTGGTTGGCGGCCCACGACATAGGGAATGAGCAGTTCTTC. J is TRBJ2-1 and V is TRBV5-5; no reliable D call. The CDR3 has 17 residues. Germline loops: CDR1 SGHKS, CDR2 YYEKEE (reference sequence). V shed 3 bases and J shed 7 bases, with 23 bases lying between them.

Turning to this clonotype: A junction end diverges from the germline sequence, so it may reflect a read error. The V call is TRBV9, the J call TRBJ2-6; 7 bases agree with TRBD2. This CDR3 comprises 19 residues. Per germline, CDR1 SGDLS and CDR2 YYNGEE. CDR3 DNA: TGTGCCAGCAGCTTCCAGTTGACTAGCCGGGTTGGTGGGGTCAACGTCCTGACTTTC. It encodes CASSFQLTSRVGGVNVLTF.

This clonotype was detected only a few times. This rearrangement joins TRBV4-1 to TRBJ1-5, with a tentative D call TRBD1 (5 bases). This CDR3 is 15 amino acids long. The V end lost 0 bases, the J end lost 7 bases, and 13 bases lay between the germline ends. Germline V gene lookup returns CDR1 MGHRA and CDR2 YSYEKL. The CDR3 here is CASSQEKGDRQPQHF. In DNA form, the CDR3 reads TGCGCCAGCAGCCAAGAGAAAGGGGACCGGCAGCCCCAGCATTTT.

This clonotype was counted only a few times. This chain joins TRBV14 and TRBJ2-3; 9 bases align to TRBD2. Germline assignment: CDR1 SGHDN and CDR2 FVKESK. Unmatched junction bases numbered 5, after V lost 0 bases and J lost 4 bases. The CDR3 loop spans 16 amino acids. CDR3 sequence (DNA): TGTGCCAGCAGCCAAGAGAGAGCGGGAGGCCCAGATACGCAGTATTTT. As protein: CASSQERAGGPDTQYF.

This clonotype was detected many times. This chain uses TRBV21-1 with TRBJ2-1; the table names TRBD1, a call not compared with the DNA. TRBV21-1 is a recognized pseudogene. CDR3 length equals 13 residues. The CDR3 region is CASSKGRVRGQFF. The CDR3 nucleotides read TGTGCCAGCAGCAAAGGGCGGGTGAGGGGGCAGTTCTTC.

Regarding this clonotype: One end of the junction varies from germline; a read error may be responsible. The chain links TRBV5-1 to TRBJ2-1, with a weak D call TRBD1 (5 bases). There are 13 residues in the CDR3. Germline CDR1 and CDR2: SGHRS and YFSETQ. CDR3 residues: CASNLAGQSEQFF. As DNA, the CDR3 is TGCGCCAGCAACTTGGCAGGACAAAGTGAGCAGTTCTTC.

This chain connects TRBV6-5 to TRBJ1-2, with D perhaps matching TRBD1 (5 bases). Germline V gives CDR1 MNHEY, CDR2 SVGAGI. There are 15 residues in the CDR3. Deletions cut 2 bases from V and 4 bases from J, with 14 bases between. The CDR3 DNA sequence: TGTGCCAGCAGTTACCGGGGACGGGAGGTCTATGGCTACACCTTC. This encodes CASSYRGREVYGYTF.

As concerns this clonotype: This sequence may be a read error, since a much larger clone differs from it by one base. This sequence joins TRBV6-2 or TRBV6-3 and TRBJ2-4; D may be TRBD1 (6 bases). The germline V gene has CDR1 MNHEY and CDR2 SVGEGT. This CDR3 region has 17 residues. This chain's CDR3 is CTSSYFPAGVTKNIQYF. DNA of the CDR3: TGTACCAGCAGTTACTTTCCGGCAGGGGTGACCAAAAACATTCAGTACTTC.